Listed below are T cell receptor beta chains from one sample, sequenced in a study of blood T cell repertoires in COVID-19. Sequencing was performed with immunoSEQ multiplex PCR; in TCRdb, only in-frame clones are kept and a portion is missing. Among a few hundred thousand clones, more than 85% were seen once, and the ten largest hold 3.6%. The sample taken for sequencing was peripheral blood. The receptors were gathered from a man aged 18 to 30 with active or convalescent COVID-19. The CDR3 runs from the conserved cysteine through the conserved F or W. Each record gives: CDR3 length, V gene, clone size, J gene, D gene, CDR3 DNA, CDR3 protein. D genes are given only for firm matches. The size entry is marked missing in some rows and otherwise reads once, few, many or a size class.

cdr3_length: 13
v_call: TRBV12-3/TRBV12-4
clone_size: .
j_call: TRBJ1-1
d_call: .
cdr3_nt: TGTGCCAGCAGTTTAGCAGGGGTCACTGAAGCTTTCTTT
cdr3_aa: CASSLAGVTEAFF

cdr3_length: 15
v_call: TRBV6-5
clone_size: .
j_call: TRBJ1-6
d_call: .
cdr3_nt: TGTGCCAGCAGGGAGCCGGGACAAAGGGCTTCACCCCTCCACTTT
cdr3_aa: CASREPGQRASPLHF

cdr3_length: 15
v_call: TRBV11-3
clone_size: .
j_call: TRBJ1-3
d_call: TRBD1
cdr3_nt: TGTGCCAGCAGCTCCGGACAGGGAGCTGGAAACACCATATATTTT
cdr3_aa: CASSSGQGAGNTIYF

cdr3_length: 11
v_call: TRBV6-2/TRBV6-3
clone_size: .
j_call: TRBJ2-7
d_call: .
cdr3_nt: TGTGCCAGCAGTTTTTATCACGAGCAGTACTTC
cdr3_aa: CASSFYHEQYF

cdr3_length: 17
v_call: TRBV3-1/TRBV3-2
clone_size: once
j_call: TRBJ2-6
d_call: .
cdr3_nt: TGTGTCAGCAGCCCCTTAGTTACTACCTCTGGGGCCAACGTCCTGACTTTC
cdr3_aa: CVSSPLVTTSGANVLTF

cdr3_length: 11
v_call: TRBV5-6
clone_size: .
j_call: TRBJ2-1
d_call: .
cdr3_nt: TGTGCCAGCGATGGGGGGAGCGAGCAGTTCTTC
cdr3_aa: CASDGGSEQFF

cdr3_length: 12
v_call: TRBV3-1/TRBV3-2
clone_size: .
j_call: TRBJ2-7
d_call: TRBD1
cdr3_nt: TGTGCCAGCAGCCCACAGGGGGACGAGCAGTACTTC
cdr3_aa: CASSPQGDEQYF

cdr3_length: 13
v_call: TRBV12-3/TRBV12-4
clone_size: .
j_call: TRBJ1-3
d_call: TRBD1
cdr3_nt: TGTGCCAGCAGTTTAAGGACAGGGGGCACCATATATTTT
cdr3_aa: CASSLRTGGTIYF

cdr3_length: 14
v_call: TRBV2
clone_size: .
j_call: TRBJ2-4
d_call: TRBD2
cdr3_nt: TGTGCCAGCAGTGAAACTAGCGGGGGAAACATTCAGTACTTC
cdr3_aa: CASSETSGGNIQYF

cdr3_length: 15
v_call: TRBV5-1
clone_size: .
j_call: TRBJ2-3
d_call: TRBD2
cdr3_nt: TGCGCCAGCAGCTTGGTTCGCGGGGGTACAGATACGCAGTATTTT
cdr3_aa: CASSLVRGGTDTQYF

cdr3_length: 19
v_call: TRBV5-1
clone_size: few
j_call: TRBJ2-7
d_call: TRBD2
cdr3_nt: TGCGCCAGCAGCTTGTGGGGAGGGGCAAGGATAGGTGGGATCAACGAGCAGTACTTC
cdr3_aa: CASSLWGGARIGGINEQYF

cdr3_length: 12
v_call: TRBV7-9
clone_size: .
j_call: TRBJ1-6
d_call: .
cdr3_nt: TGTGCCAGCAGCCCCTCCAATTCACCCCTCCACTTT
cdr3_aa: CASSPSNSPLHF

cdr3_length: 12
v_call: TRBV5-6
clone_size: few
j_call: TRBJ1-1
d_call: .
cdr3_nt: TGTGCCAGCAGTACTCAGAACACTGAAGCTTTCTTT
cdr3_aa: CASSTQNTEAFF

cdr3_length: 15
v_call: TRBV5-6
clone_size: .
j_call: TRBJ2-5
d_call: TRBD1
cdr3_nt: TGTGCCAGCAGTTCCACAGGGGCCGGTGGGGAGACCCAGTACTTC
cdr3_aa: CASSSTGAGGETQYF

cdr3_length: 15
v_call: TRBV7-2
clone_size: .
j_call: TRBJ2-7
d_call: .
cdr3_nt: TGTGCCAGCAGCTTCCGGGCGGGGACCCACTACGAGCAGTACTTC
cdr3_aa: CASSFRAGTHYEQYF

cdr3_length: 14
v_call: TRBV19
clone_size: .
j_call: TRBJ2-7
d_call: TRBD2
cdr3_nt: TGTGCCAGTAGTATGGGAGCGGGAGCTTACGAGCAGTACTTC
cdr3_aa: CASSMGAGAYEQYF

cdr3_length: 20
v_call: TRBV4-1
clone_size: .
j_call: TRBJ2-4
d_call: TRBD2
cdr3_nt: TGCGCCAGCAGCCTCCTCCCGACTAGCGGGGGGTCCCTAGCCAAAAACATTCAGTACTTC
cdr3_aa: CASSLLPTSGGSLAKNIQYF

cdr3_length: 15
v_call: TRBV9
clone_size: .
j_call: TRBJ1-3
d_call: .
cdr3_nt: TGTGCCAGCAGCCTTGAGGGCAGCTCTGGAAACACCATATATTTT
cdr3_aa: CASSLEGSSGNTIYF

cdr3_length: 14
v_call: TRBV5-5
clone_size: .
j_call: TRBJ2-3
d_call: TRBD1
cdr3_nt: TGTGCCAGCAGCTTCGGACAGGGCTCAGATACGCAGTATTTT
cdr3_aa: CASSFGQGSDTQYF

cdr3_length: 14
v_call: TRBV4-1
clone_size: .
j_call: TRBJ1-5
d_call: .
cdr3_nt: TGCGCCAGCAGCCAAGATTCGCCGGATCAGCCCCAGCATTTT
cdr3_aa: CASSQDSPDQPQHF

cdr3_length: 14
v_call: TRBV9
clone_size: .
j_call: TRBJ2-6
d_call: .
cdr3_nt: TGTGCCAGCAGCGAGGGGTCTGGGGCCAACGTCCTGACTTTC
cdr3_aa: CASSEGSGANVLTF

cdr3_length: 11
v_call: TRBV6-1
clone_size: .
j_call: TRBJ2-5
d_call: .
cdr3_nt: TGTGCCAGCAGTGACCCTCGGGCCCAGTACTTC
cdr3_aa: CASSDPRAQYF

cdr3_length: 17
v_call: TRBV27
clone_size: .
j_call: TRBJ1-1
d_call: TRBD1
cdr3_nt: TGTGCCAGCAGTCTACAGCGGACAGGGAGGGAGAACACTGAAGCTTTCTTT
cdr3_aa: CASSLQRTGRENTEAFF

cdr3_length: 12
v_call: TRBV27
clone_size: .
j_call: TRBJ1-5
d_call: .
cdr3_nt: TGTGCCAGCAGGCAGCAGGGCGGGCCCCAGCATTTT
cdr3_aa: CASRQQGGPQHF

cdr3_length: 17
v_call: TRBV14
clone_size: .
j_call: TRBJ2-3
d_call: TRBD1
cdr3_nt: TGTGCCAGCAGCCACAGACTCCGGGACAGAAACACAGATACGCAGTATTTT
cdr3_aa: CASSHRLRDRNTDTQYF

cdr3_length: 14
v_call: TRBV15
clone_size: .
j_call: TRBJ1-1
d_call: .
cdr3_nt: TGTGCCACCAGCAGAGATCGGCAGGGACACCAAGCTTTCTTT
cdr3_aa: CATSRDRQGHQAFF

cdr3_length: 14
v_call: TRBV9
clone_size: .
j_call: TRBJ2-5
d_call: TRBD2
cdr3_nt: TGTGCCAGCAGCCCCCATAGGGAGGGAGAGACCCAGTACTTC
cdr3_aa: CASSPHREGETQYF

cdr3_length: 17
v_call: TRBV12-1
clone_size: .
j_call: TRBJ2-7
d_call: .
cdr3_nt: TGTGCCAGCAGTCAAGCCGGGACTAGCGGGAGAGGCTACGAGCAGTACTTC
cdr3_aa: CASSQAGTSGRGYEQYF

cdr3_length: 14
v_call: TRBV5-1
clone_size: .
j_call: TRBJ1-2
d_call: TRBD1
cdr3_nt: TGCGCCAGCAGCTCGGGACAGGCCTACGATGGCTACACCTTC
cdr3_aa: CASSSGQAYDGYTF

cdr3_length: 16
v_call: TRBV7-2
clone_size: .
j_call: TRBJ2-1
d_call: TRBD2
cdr3_nt: TGTGCCAGCAGCTCCATAGGGACTAGCGGGTACAATGAGCAGTTCTTC
cdr3_aa: CASSSIGTSGYNEQFF

cdr3_length: 14
v_call: TRBV6-5
clone_size: .
j_call: TRBJ2-2
d_call: .
cdr3_nt: TGTGCCAGCAGGAGTGGACTTTACACCGGGGAGCTGTTTTTT
cdr3_aa: CASRSGLYTGELFF

cdr3_length: 15
v_call: TRBV30
clone_size: .
j_call: TRBJ2-1
d_call: .
cdr3_nt: TGTGCCTGGAGTGTTGGGGGCTCCCTAAGTTGGGAGCAGTTCTTC
cdr3_aa: CAWSVGGSLSWEQFF

cdr3_length: 20
v_call: TRBV4-3
clone_size: once
j_call: TRBJ2-2
d_call: TRBD2
cdr3_nt: TGCGCCAGCAGCCCTTACCCTCGGACTAGCGGGAGGACCGTCACCGGGGAGCTGTTTTTT
cdr3_aa: CASSPYPRTSGRTVTGELFF

cdr3_length: 14
v_call: TRBV6-5
clone_size: .
j_call: TRBJ1-1
d_call: .
cdr3_nt: TGTGCCAGCAAAAACGTAGAATTAAGTGCGAAAGCTTTCTTT
cdr3_aa: CASKNVELSAKAFF

cdr3_length: 15
v_call: TRBV7-9
clone_size: .
j_call: TRBJ2-7
d_call: .
cdr3_nt: TGTGCCAGCAGTTTCCATCGGGACACCTACTACGAGCAGTACTTC
cdr3_aa: CASSFHRDTYYEQYF

cdr3_length: 13
v_call: TRBV5-6
clone_size: .
j_call: TRBJ1-2
d_call: .
cdr3_nt: TGTGCCAGCGCTCCGGGCCAAGGGGGAGGCTACACCTTC
cdr3_aa: CASAPGQGGGYTF

cdr3_length: 15
v_call: TRBV9
clone_size: few
j_call: TRBJ2-2
d_call: .
cdr3_nt: TGTGCCAGCAGCGTTCGTCCAGTCTTAACCGGGGAGCTGTTTTTT
cdr3_aa: CASSVRPVLTGELFF

cdr3_length: 14
v_call: TRBV18
clone_size: .
j_call: TRBJ1-4
d_call: .
cdr3_nt: TGTGCCAGCTCACCGAGAGGGGGTAATGAAAAACTGTTTTTT
cdr3_aa: CASSPRGGNEKLFF

cdr3_length: 18
v_call: TRBV9
clone_size: .
j_call: TRBJ2-3
d_call: TRBD2
cdr3_nt: TGTGCCAGCAGCCCTGGACTAGCGGGGGCACAGGATGGAGATACGCAGTATTTT
cdr3_aa: CASSPGLAGAQDGDTQYF

cdr3_length: 15
v_call: TRBV2
clone_size: few
j_call: TRBJ1-5
d_call: .
cdr3_nt: TGTGCCAGCAGTGAGGGGAGGGCCCCGGGGCAGCCCCAGCATTTT
cdr3_aa: CASSEGRAPGQPQHF

cdr3_length: 13
v_call: TRBV6-6
clone_size: .
j_call: TRBJ1-1
d_call: .
cdr3_nt: TGTGCCAGCAGCCCCAGGGTGAACACTGAAGCTTTCTTT
cdr3_aa: CASSPRVNTEAFF

cdr3_length: 16
v_call: TRBV7-2
clone_size: .
j_call: TRBJ2-7
d_call: TRBD1
cdr3_nt: TGTGCCAGCAGCGATCACAGCCGGGACAGACGTTACGAGCAGTACTTC
cdr3_aa: CASSDHSRDRRYEQYF

cdr3_length: 15
v_call: TRBV11-2
clone_size: .
j_call: TRBJ2-1
d_call: .
cdr3_nt: TGTGCCAGCGGCGCAGGGGTTGGGGACTACAATGAGCAGTTCTTC
cdr3_aa: CASGAGVGDYNEQFF

cdr3_length: 14
v_call: TRBV5-6
clone_size: once
j_call: TRBJ1-1
d_call: .
cdr3_nt: TGTGCCAGCAGCTTCTTTGGGGCCAGCACTGAAGCTTTCTTT
cdr3_aa: CASSFFGASTEAFF

cdr3_length: 14
v_call: TRBV28
clone_size: .
j_call: TRBJ1-5
d_call: .
cdr3_nt: TGTGCCAGCAGGCTGAGGGAGTTCAATCAGCCCCAGCATTTT
cdr3_aa: CASRLREFNQPQHF

cdr3_length: 15
v_call: TRBV2
clone_size: .
j_call: TRBJ2-3
d_call: TRBD2
cdr3_nt: TGTGCCAGCAGCCTCTGGCGGGGGGCCACAGATACGCAGTATTTT
cdr3_aa: CASSLWRGATDTQYF

cdr3_length: 14
v_call: TRBV2
clone_size: .
j_call: TRBJ2-1
d_call: .
cdr3_nt: TGTGCCAGCAGAACAGGGTCCGCCTACAATGAGCAGTTCTTC
cdr3_aa: CASRTGSAYNEQFF

cdr3_length: 15
v_call: TRBV24-1
clone_size: .
j_call: TRBJ2-1
d_call: TRBD2
cdr3_nt: TGTGCCACCAGTGTCGCGGGGGGGCCGGTAGATGAGCAGTTCTTC
cdr3_aa: CATSVAGGPVDEQFF

cdr3_length: 15
v_call: TRBV4-2
clone_size: .
j_call: TRBJ2-3
d_call: TRBD2
cdr3_nt: TGTGCCAGCAGCCAAGGGGACTACAGCACAGATACGCAGTATTTT
cdr3_aa: CASSQGDYSTDTQYF